These 28 T cell receptor beta chains share one sample of origin, sequenced in a study of shared clonotypes between healthy human individuals. Libraries were prepared by immunoSEQ multiplex PCR; TCRdb keeps only in-frame clonotypes and omits some of them. The data contain under 1 million clones, 96% of them singletons. Terminally differentiated effector memory CD45RA+ cells were excluded by CCR7 positive selection of CD45RO-negative cells. Input material: naive CD8+ T cells sorted from blood. These receptors came from a man aged 25 to 40 in good health.

The gene calls are TRBV29-1 and TRBJ2-1; no definite D call. Germline-derived CDR1 and CDR2 are SQVTM and ANQGSEA. V lost 5 bases, J lost 10 bases, and 15 bases lay in between. The CDR3 has 12 amino acids. The CDR3: CSVLGRVEEQFF. DNA for the CDR3: TGCAGCGTTCTAGGAAGGGTGGAGGAGCAGTTCTTC.

This rearrangement joins TRBV5-1 to TRBJ2-7; TRBD1 aligns across 9 bases. The V segment lost 6 bases and the J segment 4 bases; nucleotides outside the gene matches: 11. CDR3 length equals 15 residues. CDR1 and CDR2 (germline): SGHRS, YFSETQ. In nucleotides, the CDR3 is TGCGCCAGCACCTCAGGGACAGGGAGTAAGTACGAGCAGTACTTC. Its protein product is CASTSGTGSKYEQYF.

This rearrangement joins TRBV4-3 to TRBJ2-4; no clear D. The V gene lost 1 base and the J gene lost 0 bases, with 7 bases spanning the gap. Germline-derived CDR1 and CDR2 are LGHNA and YSLEER. CDR3 length equals 15 residues. Written as DNA, the CDR3 is TGCGCCAGCAGCCAAGTAGGGTTAGCCAAAAACATTCAGTACTTC. It yields the protein CASSQVGLAKNIQYF.

This clone was seen a single time. This chain connects TRBV18 to TRBJ2-2; TRBD1 agrees at 8 bases. V lost 1 base, J lost 5 bases, and 6 bases stayed unmatched. CDR1 and CDR2 (germline): KGHSH, LQKENI. The CDR3 spans 16 residues. CDR3 region: CASSPQGTGWTGELFF. The CDR3 nucleotides are TGTGCCAGCTCACCACAAGGGACAGGTTGGACCGGGGAGCTGTTTTTT.

This clone was detected only once. The gene calls are TRBV5-4 and TRBJ2-3; 7 nucleotides align to TRBD2. The junction had 19 bases not matched to a gene; V was cut back by 5 bases and J by 1 base. The CDR3 consists of 19 residues. Germline V gene sequence: CDR1 SGHNT, CDR2 YYREEE (reference sequence). CDR3 loop: CASSFLRLAEEGRTDTQYF. The DNA of the CDR3 is TGTGCCAGCAGTTTCTTGCGGCTAGCGGAAGAGGGACGCACAGATACGCAGTATTTT.

A remark on this clone: The limits of the CDR3 on the DNA are not certain, so only TCRdb's listed CDR3 is given. V and J are TRBV4-1 and TRBJ2-7. In germline, CDR1 is MGHRA, CDR2 YSYEKL. The CDR3 is 15 residues long, ends included. The CDR3 protein is CASSQRHPSGREQYF.

This clone was counted once. The V gene is TRBV29-1, the J gene TRBJ2-7; 9 nucleotides line up with TRBD1. Trimming removed 7 bases from V and 4 bases from J; junction bases left unmatched: 14. This CDR3 is 15 amino acids long. CDR1 and CDR2 (germline): SQVTM, ANQGSEA. The chain's CDR3 is CSAIGPGQGVYEQYF. DNA of the CDR3: TGCAGCGCCATAGGACCGGGACAGGGTGTTTACGAGCAGTACTTC.

The CDR3 loop reads CASSSLRDRGMKTQYF. The DNA for the CDR3 is TGTGCCAGCAGCTCCCTCCGGGACAGGGGCATGAAGACCCAGTACTTC. The chain uses TRBV7-9 and TRBJ2-5, with 10 bases identical to TRBD1. CDR3 length: 16 residues. Germline V gene lookup returns CDR1 SEHNR and CDR2 FQNEAQ (reference sequence). Trimming took 4 bases from V and 6 from J; bases not matched to a gene: 11.

This chain links TRBV15 with TRBJ2-3; weak D call: TRBD2 (6 bases). The germline V and J ends were trimmed by 6 bases and 2 bases, with 15 bases remaining between them. CDR3 length: 15 residues. Germline V gene sequence: CDR1 LNHNV, CDR2 YYDKDF (reference sequence). CDR3: CATSGVAENTDTQYF. The CDR3 DNA follows: TGTGCCACCAGTGGGGTAGCGGAAAACACAGATACGCAGTATTTT.

The rearrangement links TRBV4-1 to TRBJ2-2, with D perhaps TRBD1 (5 bases). V was trimmed by 7 bases and J by 4 bases, leaving 13 bases between them. The CDR3 sequence is 14 residues long. Per germline, CDR1 MGHRA and CDR2 YSYEKL. DNA for the CDR3: TGCGCCAGCATCCCCGAGCAGGGCACCGGGGAGCTGTTTTTT. Its translation is CASIPEQGTGELFF.

The genes are TRBV6-1 and TRBJ2-2, with D perhaps TRBD2 (7 bases). Germline values: CDR1 MNHNS, CDR2 SASEGT. The CDR3 has 17 residues. V was trimmed by 2 bases and J by 2 bases, leaving 15 bases between them. The CDR3 DNA is TGTGCCAGCAGTGAATACGGGGGGCATCTAAACACCGGGGAGCTGTTTTTT. It yields the protein CASSEYGGHLNTGELFF.

The rearrangement joins TRBV5-1 to TRBJ2-5, with TRBD2 matching 9 bases. V was clipped by 7 bases and J by 5 bases; unmatched bases: 15. The CDR3 is 16 amino acids. In germline, CDR1 is SGHRS, CDR2 YFSETQ. CDR3 amino acids: CASSPWEREASETQYF. CDR3 coding DNA: TGCGCCAGCTCCCCTTGGGAGCGGGAGGCTTCGGAGACCCAGTACTTC.

The CDR3 region is CASSPMTGWNFGNTIYF. Written as DNA, the CDR3 is TGTGCCAGCAGCCCCATGACAGGGTGGAATTTCGGAAACACCATATATTTT. The chain uses TRBV5-5 and TRBJ1-3, with 7 positions matching TRBD1. J lost 4 bases, V lost 4 bases, and 14 bases had no gene match. Germline assignment: CDR1 SGHKS and CDR2 YYEKEE (reference sequence). The CDR3 runs to 17 residues.

This chain joins TRBV7-9 and TRBJ2-1; perhaps TRBD1 as D (6 bases). The length of the CDR3 is 15 residues. The germline CDR1 and CDR2 sequences are SEHNR and FQNEAQ (reference sequence). V was shortened by 8 bases and J by 4 bases, with 18 bases between the two germline ends. The CDR3 DNA follows: TGTGCCAGCGCCTTACAGGGCGGTCGATACAATGAGCAGTTCTTC. It translates to CASALQGGRYNEQFF.

This chain links TRBV4-2 with TRBJ1-1; D remains unclear. This CDR3 spans 12 amino acids. Trimming removed 3 bases from V and 2 bases from J, with 4 bases in between. Per germline, CDR1 LGHNA and CDR2 YNFKEQ. CDR3 sequence reads: CASSQTNTEAFF. In DNA form, the CDR3 reads TGTGCCAGCAGCCAGACTAACACTGAAGCTTTCTTT.

This chain joins TRBV27 and TRBJ2-3; 10 bases map to TRBD2. The CDR3 runs to 16 residues. Unmatched junction bases numbered 8, after V lost 3 bases and J lost 5 bases. Germline values: CDR1 MNHEY, CDR2 SMNVEV (reference sequence). In nucleotides, the CDR3 is TGTGCCAGCAGTTTGGGAGCGGGAGGGCCGGGAGATACGCAGTATTTT. Translation gives CASSLGAGGPGDTQYF.

The CDR3 DNA follows: TGTGCCAGCAGTACCGGGATCACAGATACGCAGTATTTT. Translated, it gives CASSTGITDTQYF. The V call is TRBV6-1, the J call TRBJ2-3; D is perhaps TRBD2 (5 bases). V dropped 5 bases and J dropped 2 bases, with 8 bases sitting between them. The germline gives CDR1 MNHNS, CDR2 SASEGT. This CDR3 spans 13 amino acids.

The V and J genes are TRBV27 and TRBJ1-4; TRBD1 agrees at 8 bases. In germline, CDR1 is MNHEY, CDR2 SMNVEV (reference sequence). V trimming: 4 bases; J trimming: 4 bases; junction bases outside the gene matches: 5. The CDR3 sequence is 15 residues long. Here the CDR3 reads CASSWKQGGNEKLFF. The CDR3 DNA sequence: TGTGCCAGCAGTTGGAAACAGGGGGGTAATGAAAAACTGTTTTTT. Full variable domain (outside the CDR3, taken from reference TRBV27 and TRBJ1-4): EAQVTQNPRYLITVTGKKLTVTCSQNMNHEYMSWYRQDPGLGLRQIYYSMNVEVTDKGDVPEGYKVSRKEKRNFPLILESPSPNQTSLYFCASSWKQGGNEKLFFGSGTQLSVL.

The genes are TRBV19 and TRBJ1-1; unclear D gene. Trimming removed 6 bases at V and 4 bases at J, with 18 bases between. The CDR3 is made up of 15 amino acids. From germline, CDR1 is LNHDA and CDR2 SQIVND (reference sequence). CDR3 region: CASRISGEASTEAFF. CDR3 coding DNA: TGTGCCAGTAGGATTTCGGGAGAGGCGAGCACTGAAGCTTTCTTT. Variable domain in full (rest from reference TRBV19 and TRBJ1-1): DGGITQSPKYLFRKEGQNVTLSCEQNLNHDAMYWYRQDPGQGLRLIYYSQIVNDFQKGDIAEGYSVSREKKESFPLTVTSAQKNPTAFYLCASRISGEASTEAFFGQGTRLTVV.

For this clone: The same CDR3 can be traced to other DNA sequences in this sample. The chain carries TRBV27 and TRBJ2-3, with 11 bases lining up with TRBD2. The CDR3 runs to 14 residues. Germline trimming cut 5 bases from V and 6 bases from J; bases unmatched to any gene: 4. Germline-derived CDR1 and CDR2 are MNHEY and SMNVEV (reference sequence). In DNA, the CDR3 is TGTGCCAGCAGTCCTTGGACTAGCGGGGATACGCAGTATTTT. Encoded protein: CASSPWTSGDTQYF.

The chain combines TRBV27 with TRBJ2-3; the D gene is possibly TRBD1 (5 bases). Per the germline V gene, CDR1 is MNHEY and CDR2 is SMNVEV (reference sequence). The CDR3 is 16 amino acids. V was clipped by 5 bases and J by 2 bases, with 17 bases between them. The CDR3: CASSGAGLSNTDTQYF. The DNA of the CDR3 is TGTGCCAGCAGTGGGGCTGGGCTATCCAACACAGATACGCAGTATTTT.

The CDR3 nucleotides are TGTGCCAGCAAGAGGGGAGTGGAATACGAGCAGTACTTC. Encoded protein: CASKRGVEYEQYF. V and J are TRBV11-2 and TRBJ2-7, with D tentatively TRBD1 or TRBD2 (5 bases each). The V and J ends lost 7 bases and 4 bases respectively, with 14 bases between them. Germline CDR1 is SGHAT and CDR2 is FQNNGV. The CDR3 extends over 13 amino acids.

This chain joins TRBV27 and TRBJ2-7, with 11 nucleotides matching TRBD2. Germline V gene lookup returns CDR1 MNHEY and CDR2 SMNVEV (reference sequence). V lost 4 bases, J lost 3 bases, and 8 bases stayed unmatched. The length of the CDR3 is 16 residues. The CDR3 reads CASSYRTSGFHYEQYF. Written as DNA, the CDR3 is TGTGCCAGCAGTTACCGGACTAGCGGGTTCCACTACGAGCAGTACTTC.

The chain links TRBV27 to TRBJ2-7, with a weak D call TRBD2 (6 bases). CDR1 and CDR2 (germline): MNHEY, SMNVEV (reference sequence). The CDR3 contains 13 residues. V lost 5 bases, J lost 13 bases, and 21 bases lay in between. In nucleotides, the CDR3 is TGTGCCAGCAGTCCCCCGGGACTCCGGGAAAATTACTTC. It yields the protein CASSPPGLRENYF.

The genes are TRBV28 and TRBJ1-2; D call uncertain. V was clipped by 7 bases and J by 4 bases, with 13 bases between them. The CDR3 consists of 13 residues. CDR1 and CDR2 (germline): MDHEN, SYDVKM. The CDR3 sequence: CASMEGQRYGYTF. CDR3 coding DNA: TGTGCCAGCATGGAAGGTCAACGCTATGGCTACACCTTC.

This clone was observed once. The chain is built from TRBV27 and TRBJ2-1; 15 nucleotides agree with TRBD2. The length of the CDR3 is 15 residues. The germline CDR1 and CDR2 sequences are MNHEY and SMNVEV (reference sequence). J lost 10 bases, V lost 4 bases, and 5 bases had no gene match. The CDR3 reads CASSSGLAGGWEQFF. CDR3 sequence (DNA): TGTGCCAGCAGTTCGGGACTAGCGGGAGGATGGGAGCAGTTCTTC.

The CDR3 region has the DNA TGTGCCAGCAGCCCGGGACAGGGGGGTGGGGCGGATACGCAGTATTTT. The encoded protein is CASSPGQGGGADTQYF. The chain carries TRBV11-2 and TRBJ2-3, with TRBD1 identical over 11 bases. V gave up 5 bases and J gave up 6 bases; unmatched junction bases: 10. The CDR3 runs to 16 residues. Germline V gene lookup returns CDR1 SGHAT and CDR2 FQNNGV.

In the case of this clone: Other DNA sequences within the sample encode an identical CDR3. The rearrangement uses TRBV7-9 and TRBJ2-1, with D perhaps matching TRBD1 (5 bases). CDR1 is SEHNR, CDR2 FQNEAQ, per germline (reference sequence). V was shortened by 2 bases and J by 7 bases, with 6 bases between the two germline ends. The CDR3 is 12 amino acids. DNA of the CDR3: TGTGCCAGCAGCTTACCAGGGAATGAGCAGTTCTTC. As protein: CASSLPGNEQFF.